This T cell receptor (beta chain) was captured in a study of blood T cell repertoires in COVID-19. Study at large: Italy, Spain and the United States were the sources of the convalescent and acute COVID-19 samples.

The CDR3 contains 16 residues. Germline CDR1 reads SGHTA; CDR2 reads FQGNSA. Deletions cut 6 bases from V and 4 bases from J, with 20 bases between. TCRdb's copy holds only in-frame clones and misses some; the assay was immunoSEQ multiplex PCR. Of about 98,000 clones listed, roughly 82% are singletons. The TCR originated in a human donor in a cohort sampled during active COVID-19. The chain employs TRBV7-2 and TRBJ2-3; D might be TRBD2 (6 bases). The specimen sequenced was peripheral blood. This chain's CDR3 is CASRPGLLLGADTQYF. CDR3 DNA sequence: TGTGCCAGCAGGCCCGGACTATTACTCGGCGCAGATACGCAGTATTTT.